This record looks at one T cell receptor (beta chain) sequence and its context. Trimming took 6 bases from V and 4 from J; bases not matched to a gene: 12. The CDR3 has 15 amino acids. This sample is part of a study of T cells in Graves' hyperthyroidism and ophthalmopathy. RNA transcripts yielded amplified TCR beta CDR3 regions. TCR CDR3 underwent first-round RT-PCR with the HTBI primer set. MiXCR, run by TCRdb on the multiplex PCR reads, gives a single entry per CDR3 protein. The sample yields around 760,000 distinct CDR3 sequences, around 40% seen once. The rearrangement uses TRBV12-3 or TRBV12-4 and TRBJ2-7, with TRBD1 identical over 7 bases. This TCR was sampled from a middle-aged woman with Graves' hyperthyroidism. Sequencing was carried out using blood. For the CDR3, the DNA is TGTGCCAGCAGCGATCAAACCGGGACAGAGTACGAGCAGTACTTC. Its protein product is CASSDQTGTEYEQYF.